These T cell receptor beta chains were read from a single sample in a study of blood T cells in healthy people across ages. From the 5' RACE reads, TCRdb called clonotypes with MiXCR, one entry per CDR3 protein. The sample gives approximately 800,000 distinct CDR3 sequences, approximately 25% of which show up once; more than 3% is in the top ten. In addition, the sample was reused for a study of T cells of mothers and their children.

The specimen was blood. Receptors were obtained from a boy under 18 in good health. The CDR3 runs from the conserved cysteine through the conserved F or W. The D gene is left open where the match is weak. The size entry is marked missing in some rows and otherwise reads once, few, many or a size class.

V gene	D gene	J gene	clone size	CDR3 DNA	CDR3 protein
TRBV27	-	TRBJ1-1	-	TGTGCCAGCAGTCCCATACTAATGAACACTGAAGCTTTCTTT	CASSPILMNTEAFF
TRBV7-9	-	TRBJ2-5	few	TGTGCCAGCAGCTTCGGTGGGGGCGTCGGGGAGACCCAGTACTTC	CASSFGGGVGETQYF
TRBV9	-	TRBJ1-1	-	TGTGCCAGCAGCGGCCAGGGCATGGGGACTGAAGCTTTCTTT	CASSGQGMGTEAFF
TRBV7-2	TRBD1	TRBJ2-7	few	TGTGCCAGCAGCCCACTTGGACAGGGGGCGAAAGCCTACGAGCAGTACTTC	CASSPLGQGAKAYEQYF
TRBV9	TRBD1	TRBJ2-2	-	TGTGCCAGCAGCCTAGGACAGGGCCACACCGGGGAGCTGTTTTTT	CASSLGQGHTGELFF
TRBV29-1	TRBD1	TRBJ1-5	once	TGCAGCGTTGAAGTGGCAGGGGGTGATCAGCCCCAGCATTTT	CSVEVAGGDQPQHF
TRBV4-1	-	TRBJ2-7	-	TGCGCCAGCAGCCAGGGCCCTCGGGAGCAGTACTTC	CASSQGPREQYF
TRBV19	-	TRBJ2-2	-	TGTGCCAGTAGTATTCGGGCAGGGGTTGGAACCGGGGAGCTGTTTTTT	CASSIRAGVGTGELFF
TRBV28	-	TRBJ1-1	once	TGTGCCAGCAGTTTGAAGGGCGAAGCTTTCTTT	CASSLKGEAFF
TRBV14	TRBD2	TRBJ2-7	-	TGTGCCAGCAGCCAAGCACTAGCGGGATATGGCGAGCAGTACTTC	CASSQALAGYGEQYF
TRBV2	TRBD2	TRBJ2-5	-	TGTGCCAGCAGGCCGGGACTAGCGACCGAGACCCAGTACTTC	CASRPGLATETQYF
TRBV2	-	TRBJ2-7	-	TGTGCCAGCAGTTGGGACCTACGGGGTCGCAAGGAGTACTTC	CASSWDLRGRKEYF
TRBV28	-	TRBJ2-5	-	TGTGCCAGCAGTTCAGGGGGGGTAAGGGAGACCCAGTACTTC	CASSSGGVRETQYF
TRBV2	TRBD2	TRBJ2-3	-	TGTGCCAGCAGGACCGGACTAGCGGGAGGGCCAGATACGCAGTATTTT	CASRTGLAGGPDTQYF
TRBV6-2/TRBV6-3	TRBD2	TRBJ2-7	-	TGTGCCAGCAGTTACTCGATCGGACTAGCGGGAGGCCCCTACGAGCAGTACTTC	CASSYSIGLAGGPYEQYF
TRBV7-9	TRBD2	TRBJ2-3	few	TGTGCCAGCAGCTTAGGCCTAGCGGGACCCACAGATACGCAGTATTTT	CASSLGLAGPTDTQYF
TRBV7-2	-	TRBJ1-4	-	TGTGCCAGCAGCTTATTCGACTCATGGGGAACTAATGAAAAACTGTTTTTT	CASSLFDSWGTNEKLFF
TRBV6-2/TRBV6-3	-	TRBJ2-7	-	TGTGCCAGCAGCTACGGCCGGGACTCTCGGGGGGAGCAGTACTTC	CASSYGRDSRGEQYF
TRBV11-2	-	TRBJ1-2	few	TGTGCCAGCAGCTTATTGGGCCTCTATGGCTACACCTTC	CASSLLGLYGYTF
TRBV7-3	TRBD2	TRBJ2-2	-	TGTGCTAGCGGGGCTGGCACCGGGGAGCTGTTTTTT	CASGAGTGELFF
TRBV18	-	TRBJ2-7	few	TGTGCCAGCTCACCGAACGGGATAGCCGGGGACGAGCAGTACTTC	CASSPNGIAGDEQYF
TRBV5-1	TRBD2	TRBJ2-1	few	TGCGCCAGCAGCGTCCGGACTAGCGGGGTTACCTACAATGAGCAGTTCTTC	CASSVRTSGVTYNEQFF
TRBV4-3	TRBD1	TRBJ1-4	-	TGCGCCAGCAGCCAGCATAGCAGGGGGACTAATGAAAAACTGTTTTTT	CASSQHSRGTNEKLFF
TRBV12-3/TRBV12-4	-	TRBJ1-1	few	TGTGCCAGCAGCACCCAGGCTTCAGAAGCTTTCTTT	CASSTQASEAFF
TRBV13	TRBD2	TRBJ2-2	-	TGTGCCAGCAGCCCAGCTGGACTAGCGGGAGCATTGGGAACCGGGGAGCTGTTTTTT	CASSPAGLAGALGTGELFF
TRBV12-3/TRBV12-4	-	TRBJ2-1	few	TGTGCCAGCAGTTCCCAAGACTCCAGCTCCTACAATGAGCAGTTCTTC	CASSSQDSSSYNEQFF
TRBV7-8	TRBD2	TRBJ2-5	few	TGTGCCAGCAGCCGGAGACTAGCGGGAAAAGAGACCCAGTACTTC	CASSRRLAGKETQYF
TRBV30	-	TRBJ1-5	few	TGTGCCTGGAGTGTAAAGGGTGATCAGCCCCAGCATTTT	CAWSVKGDQPQHF
TRBV29-1	TRBD2	TRBJ2-1	few	TGCAGCGTACGAGAGGCGGGGGGGCCGGGTGAGCAGTTCTTC	CSVREAGGPGEQFF
TRBV4-3	-	TRBJ2-5	few	TGCGCCAGCAGCCAAGGGGCCTGGGACCGCAGCACCCAGTACTTC	CASSQGAWDRSTQYF
TRBV10-3	-	TRBJ1-5	many	TGTGCCATCCGCGGCGGGGGGGGGCAGCCCCAGCATTTT	CAIRGGGGQPQHF
TRBV5-1	-	TRBJ2-2	-	TGCGCCAGCAGCTTGTTAGAGAACACCGGGGAGCTGTTTTTT	CASSLLENTGELFF
TRBV9	TRBD2	TRBJ2-3	few	TGTGCCAGCGGTAGCGGGGGGGCTAGCACAGATACGCAGTATTTT	CASGSGGASTDTQYF
TRBV7-8	-	TRBJ2-1	-	TGTGCCAGCAGCCTACTCCCCGGGGGACTTACGACCAATGAGCAGTTCTTC	CASSLLPGGLTTNEQFF
TRBV12-3/TRBV12-4	-	TRBJ1-5	-	TGTGCCAGCAGTGGCCGGCAGGGTCAGCCCCAGCATTTT	CASSGRQGQPQHF
TRBV20-1	-	TRBJ2-7	-	TGCAGTGTTGAGTCCGAGAGGAAAGGCAACGAGCAGTACTTC	CSVESERKGNEQYF
TRBV3-1	-	TRBJ2-7	-	TGTGCCTCGGGTTGCCCCTACGAGCAGTACTTC	CASGCPYEQYF
TRBV25-1	TRBD2	TRBJ2-1	-	TGTGCCAGCAGTGCAAAGCGGGGTCCCTACAATGAGCAGTTCTTC	CASSAKRGPYNEQFF
TRBV7-9	-	TRBJ1-1	-	TGTGCCAGCAGCTTACTAAAGGGAGGCTGGGACACTGAAGCTTTCTTT	CASSLLKGGWDTEAFF
TRBV6-2/TRBV6-3	TRBD1	TRBJ1-1	few	TGTGCCAGCAGTTGGGGACAGGGGAGAACTGAAGCTTTCTTT	CASSWGQGRTEAFF
TRBV20-1	TRBD2	TRBJ2-1	-	TGCAGTGCTAGAGTTCTAGCGGGGAATGAGCAGTTCTTC	CSARVLAGNEQFF
TRBV12-3/TRBV12-4	-	TRBJ1-5	-	-	CASSFLAVGGSSNQPQHF
TRBV28	TRBD1	TRBJ2-7	-	TGTGCCAGCAGTTTATCCGGGACAGGCTACGAGCAGTACTTC	CASSLSGTGYEQYF
TRBV7-9	-	TRBJ2-3	-	TGTGCCAGCAGCTTAGTAGACAACCCGAGCACAGATACGCAGTATTTT	CASSLVDNPSTDTQYF
TRBV20-1	-	TRBJ2-7	once	TGCAGTGCTAGAGATCGGGGCAGGGGTTCCTACGAGCAGTACTTC	CSARDRGRGSYEQYF
TRBV18	TRBD1	TRBJ2-5	-	TGTGCCAGCTCCCCTGGGACAGGGGGCGCCCGGGAGACCCAGTACTTC	CASSPGTGGARETQYF
TRBV4-2	-	TRBJ1-2	few	TGTGCCAGCAGCCAAGATGCGGACGCCCGATATGGCTACACCTTC	CASSQDADARYGYTF
TRBV7-6	-	TRBJ2-2	-	TGTGCCAGCAGCTCGCCCTCCTCGGGACACCTTAACACCGGGGAGCTGTTTTTT	CASSSPSSGHLNTGELFF
TRBV6-2/TRBV6-3	TRBD2	TRBJ2-3	-	TGTGCCAGCAGTTACTCTCCAGCGGGGTCCAGCACAGATACGCAGTATTTT	CASSYSPAGSSTDTQYF
TRBV29-1	-	TRBJ2-4	few	TGCAGCGTTGGAGGGACTGGCAAAAACATTCAGTACTTC	CSVGGTGKNIQYF
TRBV28	TRBD2	TRBJ2-1	-	TGTGCCAGCAGTTTACTAGCGGCACAGCAGTTCTTC	CASSLLAAQQFF
TRBV18	-	TRBJ2-7	few	TGTGCCAGCTCACGGGTCGGTCAGAACTACGAGCAGTACTTC	CASSRVGQNYEQYF
TRBV3-1	-	TRBJ2-3	-	TGTGCCAGCAGCCAAGATCTAGACCGACCCACAGATACGCAGTATTTT	CASSQDLDRPTDTQYF
TRBV7-9	-	TRBJ2-1	-	TGTGCCAGCAGCTTAGCGGGGCTGACCTACAATGAGCAGTTCTTC	CASSLAGLTYNEQFF
TRBV29-1	-	TRBJ2-7	-	TGCAGCGCCTTATTCTACGAGCAGTACTTC	CSALFYEQYF
TRBV20-1	TRBD1	TRBJ2-7	-	TGCAGTGCTGCCGGGACAGGGTTGTACGAGCAGTACTTC	CSAAGTGLYEQYF
TRBV11-1	TRBD2	TRBJ2-1	-	TGTGCCAGCAGCTTAGTGGCGGGAGGGTTCTACAATGAGCAGTTCTTC	CASSLVAGGFYNEQFF
TRBV20-1	-	TRBJ2-3	-	TGCAGTGCAAAAAGACCGGGCAGCACGAGTACGCAGTATTTT	CSAKRPGSTSTQYF
TRBV9	-	TRBJ2-7	-	TGTGCCAGCAGCGTAGGGGCGGGACCCGGCTCCTACGAGCAGTACTTC	CASSVGAGPGSYEQYF
TRBV28	TRBD1	TRBJ1-1	-	TGTGCCAGCAGTTCACAGGGGGTGCGGACTGAAGCTTTCTTT	CASSSQGVRTEAFF